Presented here are 11 T cell receptor beta chains from one specimen sequenced in a study of blood T cells in healthy people across ages. Next came a second PCR, run for roughly 6 to 11 cycles, which used a sample-barcoded 5' primer along with a J-beta primer mix. TCRdb redid the calling of the 5' RACE reads with MiXCR, one entry per CDR3 protein. Of 650,000 to 1,000,000 distinct CDR3 sequences listed, 35% to 40% are singletons. Specimen: blood. The receptors come from a man aged 18 to 29 in good health.

This clonotype turned up a few times. The chain uses TRBV29-1 and TRBJ2-5; unclear D gene. The CDR3 contains 16 residues. V shed 1 base and J shed 5 bases, with 20 bases lying between them. Per the germline V gene, CDR1 is SQVTM and CDR2 is ANQGSEA. As DNA, the CDR3 is TGCAGCGTTGAAGGTCGACGAGCCGCCGAGGAGGAGACCCAGTACTTC. Protein product: CSVEGRRAAEEETQYF.

Comments on this clonotype: This clone may be a read error of a much larger clone one base away. This chain links TRBV20-1 with TRBJ2-5, with 8 nucleotides matching TRBD2. Germline-derived CDR1 and CDR2 are DFQATT and SNEGSKA (reference sequence). The CDR3 contains 15 residues. J was trimmed by 11 bases and V by 0 bases; bases with no gene match: 14. The CDR3 DNA reads TGCAGTGCTAGAGATTTGTCGACGGGGGGGTCGGAGCAGTACTTC. Protein: CSARDLSTGGSEQYF.

With respect to this clonotype: With a much larger clone just one base away, this may be a read error. The V and J genes are TRBV20-1 and TRBJ2-1, with 15 bases matching TRBD2. Germline V gene lookup returns CDR1 DFQATT and CDR2 SNEGSKA (reference sequence). This CDR3 is 16 amino acids long. The V and J ends lost 7 bases and 8 bases, in that order; junction bases with no gene match: 12. Here the CDR3 reads CSVGTSGGPLWYEQFF. The CDR3 DNA follows: TGCAGTGTGGGGACTAGCGGGGGGCCGTTATGGTATGAGCAGTTCTTC.

As to this clonotype: A junction end diverges from the germline sequence, so it may reflect a read error. J is TRBJ2-4 and V is TRBV18; D is ambiguous. CDR3 length: 13 amino acids. Germline V gene sequence: CDR1 KGHSH, CDR2 LQKENI. CDR3 bases: TGTGCCAGCTCACCCAGTTCTGGGAACGAGCAGTGCTTC. Residues: CASSPSSGNEQCF.

In this sample, this clonotype turned up a few times. V and J are TRBV9 and TRBJ2-5; D is possibly TRBD2 (6 bases). The germline V and J ends were trimmed by 4 bases and 3 bases, with 19 bases remaining between them. The CDR3 is 16 residues long. Germline-derived CDR1 and CDR2 are SGDLS and YYNGEE. CDR3 sequence reads: CASSPFGSRGKETQYF. CDR3 nucleotide sequence: TGTGCCAGCAGCCCCTTCGGGAGTCGGGGAAAAGAGACCCAGTACTTC. The variable domain in full, with the rest retrieved from reference TRBV9 and TRBJ2-5, is DSGVTQTPKHLITATGQRVTLRCSPRSGDLSVYWYQQSLDQGLQFLIQYYNGEERAKGNILERFSAQQFPDLHSELNLSSLELGDSALYFCASSPFGSRGKETQYFGPGTRLLVL.

This clonotype was counted at least ten times. The chain couples TRBV12-3 or TRBV12-4 to TRBJ2-1; 7 nucleotides agree with TRBD1. The CDR3 is 15 amino acids. V shed 6 bases and J 4 bases; nucleotides not matched to a gene: 9. In DNA form, the CDR3 reads TGTGCCAGCAGCCTTACAGGGGTCAAGTACAATGAGCAGTTCTTC. It encodes CASSLTGVKYNEQFF.

This clonotype was seen a few times. The CDR3 loop reads CASSPTGLGNTEAFF. In DNA form, the CDR3 reads TGTGCCAGCAGCCCGACAGGGTTGGGTAACACTGAAGCTTTCTTT. V usage is TRBV4-2 and J usage is TRBJ1-1, with 7 bases aligning to TRBD1. This CDR3 has 15 amino acids. In germline, CDR1 is LGHNA, CDR2 YNFKEQ. J gave up 2 bases and V 4 bases, and 7 bases lay outside the gene matches.

This chain links TRBV30 with TRBJ1-2; D possibly corresponds to TRBD1 (6 bases). CDR1 is GTSNPN, CDR2 SVGIG, per germline (reference sequence). The CDR3 runs 15 residues. Trimming took 3 bases from V and 4 from J, leaving 18 bases between them. CDR3 region: CAWSSRIRGRYGYTF. The DNA of the CDR3 is TGTGCCTGGAGCTCAAGGATCCGGGGGCGCTATGGCTACACCTTC.

The V gene is TRBV20-1, the J gene TRBJ2-6; 10 bases fit TRBD1. V shed 1 base, J shed 1 base, and the junction held 13 bases outside the gene matches. Germline CDR1 reads DFQATT; CDR2 reads SNEGSKA (reference sequence). The CDR3 is 20 amino acids. This CDR3 is CSARVLGGTGVQSGANVLTF. CDR3 sequence (DNA): TGCAGTGCTAGAGTCCTTGGAGGGACAGGGGTCCAGTCTGGGGCCAACGTCCTGACTTTC.

The chain recombines TRBV15 with TRBJ1-1, with 7 bases fitting TRBD1. CDR1 is LNHNV, CDR2 YYDKDF, per germline (reference sequence). The CDR3 has 13 residues. V trimming: 7 bases; J trimming: 4 bases; junction bases outside the gene matches: 6. The CDR3 is CATNPGQPTEAFF. The CDR3 coding sequence is TGTGCCACCAATCCGGGACAGCCCACTGAAGCTTTCTTT.

This chain connects TRBV4-1 to TRBJ1-4; no clear D gene. CDR3 size: 15 residues. Germline V lookup: CDR1 MGHRA, CDR2 YSYEKL. Trimming took 4 bases from V and 5 from J, leaving 14 bases between them. In nucleotides, the CDR3 is TGCGCCAGCAGCCTCCCTTCGGCTATCAATGAAAAACTGTTTTTT. It codes for CASSLPSAINEKLFF.